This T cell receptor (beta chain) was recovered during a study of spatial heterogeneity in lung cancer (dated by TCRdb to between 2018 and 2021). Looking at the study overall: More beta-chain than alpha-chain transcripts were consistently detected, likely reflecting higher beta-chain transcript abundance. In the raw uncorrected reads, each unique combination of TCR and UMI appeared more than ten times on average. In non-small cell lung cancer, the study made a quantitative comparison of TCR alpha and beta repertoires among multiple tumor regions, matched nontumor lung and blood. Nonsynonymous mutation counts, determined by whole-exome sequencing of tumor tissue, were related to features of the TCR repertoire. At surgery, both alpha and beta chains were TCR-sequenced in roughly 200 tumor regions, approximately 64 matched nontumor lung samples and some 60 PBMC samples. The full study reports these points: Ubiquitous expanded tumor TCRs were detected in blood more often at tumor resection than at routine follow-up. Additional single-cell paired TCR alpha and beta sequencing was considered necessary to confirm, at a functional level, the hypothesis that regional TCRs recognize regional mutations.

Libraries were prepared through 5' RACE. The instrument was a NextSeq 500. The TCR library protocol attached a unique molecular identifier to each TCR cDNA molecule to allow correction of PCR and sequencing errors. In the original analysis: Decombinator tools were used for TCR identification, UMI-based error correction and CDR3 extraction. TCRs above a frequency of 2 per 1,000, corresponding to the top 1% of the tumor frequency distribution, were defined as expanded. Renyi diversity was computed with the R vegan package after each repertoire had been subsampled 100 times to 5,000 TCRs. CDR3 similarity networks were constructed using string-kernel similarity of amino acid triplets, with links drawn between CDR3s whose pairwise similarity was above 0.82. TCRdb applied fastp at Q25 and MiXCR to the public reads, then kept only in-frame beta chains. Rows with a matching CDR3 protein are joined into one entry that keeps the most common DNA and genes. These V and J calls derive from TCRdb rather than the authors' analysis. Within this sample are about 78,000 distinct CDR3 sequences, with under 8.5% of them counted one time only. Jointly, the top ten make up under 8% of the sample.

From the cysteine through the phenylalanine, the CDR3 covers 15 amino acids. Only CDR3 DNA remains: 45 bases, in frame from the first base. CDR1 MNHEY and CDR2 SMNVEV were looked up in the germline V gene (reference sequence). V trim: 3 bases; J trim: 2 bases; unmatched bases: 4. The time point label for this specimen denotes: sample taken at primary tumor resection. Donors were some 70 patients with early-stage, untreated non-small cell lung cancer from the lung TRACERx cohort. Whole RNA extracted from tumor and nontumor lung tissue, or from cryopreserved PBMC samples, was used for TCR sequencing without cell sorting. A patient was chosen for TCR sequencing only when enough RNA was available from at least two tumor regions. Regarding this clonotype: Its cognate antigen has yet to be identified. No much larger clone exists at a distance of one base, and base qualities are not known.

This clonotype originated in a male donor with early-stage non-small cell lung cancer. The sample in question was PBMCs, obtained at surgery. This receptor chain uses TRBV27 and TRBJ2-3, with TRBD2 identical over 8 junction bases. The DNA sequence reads TGTGCCAGCAGTTTCCTAGCGGGTCCCACAGATACGCAGTATTTT. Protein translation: CASSFLAGPTDTQYF.